The entry below gives a single T cell receptor (beta chain) sequence along with its context. Its antigen is not identified. This sample is drawn from a study of blood T cells in healthy people across ages. Across the study: Capture by template switching was about one barcoded beta molecule per two T cells.

General study results and limits: The donors' CMV status was not determined, possibly confounding changes in expanded clonotypes.

Germline CDR1 is SGHAT and CDR2 is FQNNGV. The ends were cut back, 6 bases at V and 2 bases at J, with 16 bases in the middle. This CDR3 is built from 16 residues. A sample-barcoded 5' primer and a J-beta primer mix were used in a second PCR of roughly 6 to 11 cycles. The study obtained at least 3 million CDR3-containing paired-end reads from every sample. MiXCR, run by TCRdb on the 5' RACE reads, gives a single entry per CDR3 protein. The table records 720,000 or so distinct CDR3 sequences, around 43% of them present only once. Sequenced input: blood. This chain connects TRBV11-2 to TRBJ2-2; no clear D gene. The receptor was isolated from an elderly man in good health. CDR3 bases: TGTGCCAGCAGTCCTCAATTAACCTCAAACACCGGGGAGCTGTTTTTT. Protein sequence: CASSPQLTSNTGELFF.